This T cell receptor (beta chain) appears in the sequencing data of a study of T-cell reconstitution after alpha-beta-depleted transplantation in children. The CDR3 length is 16 residues. J was trimmed by 2 bases and V by 3 bases; bases with no gene match: 7. Germline V gene lookup returns CDR1 SGHTA and CDR2 FQGNSA. This clonotype was recorded many times. This sample's TCRbeta library carried unique molecular identifier barcodes. TCRdb passed the PCR reads through MiXCR, listing each CDR3 protein once. Altogether about 610,000 distinct CDR3 sequences are present, over 9.5% being singletons, with the ten largest covering around 4%.

The sequencing here drew on PBMCs from the stem cell graft donor, taken from the stem cell graft. The sequence came from a human donor who donated a stem cell graft to a child with acute myeloid leukemia. V is TRBV7-2 and J is TRBJ2-5, with TRBD2 matching 9 bases. CDR3 DNA: TGTGCCAGCAGCTTGGTAGCGGGAGTGGAGCAAGAGACCCAGTACTTC. Encoded protein: CASSLVAGVEQETQYF.